This T cell receptor (beta chain) appears in the sequencing data of a study of T cell changes during pregnancy in multiple sclerosis (dated by TCRdb to about 2019). Describing the broader study: The study looked at changes in the T cell repertoire across pregnancy in women with multiple sclerosis.

This clone is a singleton in its sample. The specificity of this receptor is unknown. Base-call qualities are not available, and no considerably larger clone is one nucleotide away. Preparation of the library involved the immunoSEQ multiplex PCR assay. What TCRdb holds here is the immuneACCESS table cut down to in-frame rearrangements. Part of the clones is not present; checked against another copy, under half of the missing clones reflect an unresolved V gene, and the others are unexplained. This sample has 30,000 or so clones in its table, and nearly 90% of those were observed once. The top ten clones comprise about 10% of the sample. V gives up 6 bases and J gives up 4 bases, and the segment between their germline ends measures 12 bases. The CDR1 and CDR2 encoded by the germline V gene are SNHLY and FYNNEI. Including the terminal cysteine and phenylalanine, the CDR3 comprises 13 residues. The kept DNA is CDR3 alone, 39 bases in frame from the first base.

The sequence was collected from a female donor with multiple sclerosis, enrolled in a pregnancy study. This chain is built from TRBV2 and TRBJ1-2; no D segment can be confidently identified. Sequenced here: CD8+ T cells from peripheral blood mononuclear cells, sampled in the second trimester of pregnancy. The DNA sequence is given as TGTGCCAGCAGAGACTCCAACATCTATGGCTACACCTTC. Protein translation: CASRDSNIYGYTF.